This T cell receptor (beta chain) was recorded in a study of blood T cell repertoires in COVID-19. At the level of the study: The cDNA or gDNA used as material had been derived from T cells, B-cell-depleted T cells, or PBMCs.

In the authors' methods: Quantification of nucleated cells was approximated via reference gene primer amplification. Assay: immunoSEQ multiplex PCR; the TCRdb copy retains only in-frame clones and omits some. That table furnishes V, J and clone size, whereas the DNA furnished D and trimming. The sample records about 480,000 clones, roughly 90% being singletons. Participant-given clinical history determined each cohort assignment. The trim removed 6 bases at V and 7 bases at J, leaving 7 bases unmatched. CDR3 length: 13 amino acids. Germline CDR1 reads MNHEY; CDR2 reads SMNVEV (reference sequence). The gene calls are TRBV27 and TRBJ1-2; TRBD1 aligns across 8 bases. This sequence originates from a middle-aged woman who had recovered from COVID-19. Sequencing was carried out using PBMCs or T cells enriched from blood (not recorded which). The CDR3 DNA sequence: TGTGCCAGCAGCAGCAGGGGGCTTAGTGGCTACACCTTC. Amino acid sequence: CASSSRGLSGYTF.